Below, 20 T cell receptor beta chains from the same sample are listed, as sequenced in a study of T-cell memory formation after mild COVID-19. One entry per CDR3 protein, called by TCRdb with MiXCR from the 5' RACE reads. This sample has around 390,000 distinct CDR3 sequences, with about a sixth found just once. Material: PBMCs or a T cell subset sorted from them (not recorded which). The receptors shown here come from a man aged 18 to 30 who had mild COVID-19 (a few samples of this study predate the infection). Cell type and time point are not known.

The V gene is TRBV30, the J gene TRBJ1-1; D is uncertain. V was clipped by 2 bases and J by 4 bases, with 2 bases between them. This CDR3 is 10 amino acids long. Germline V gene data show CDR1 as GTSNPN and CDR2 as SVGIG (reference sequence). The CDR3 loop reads CAWSRTEAFF. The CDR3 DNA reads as TGTGCCTGGAGTCGCACTGAAGCTTTCTTT.

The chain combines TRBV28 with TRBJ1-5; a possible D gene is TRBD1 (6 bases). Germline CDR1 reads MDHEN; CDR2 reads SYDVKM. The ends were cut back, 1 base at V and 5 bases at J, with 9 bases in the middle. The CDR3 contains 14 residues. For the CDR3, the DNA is TGTGCCAGCAGTTTATCCCAGGGGCATCAGCCCCAGCATTTT. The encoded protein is CASSLSQGHQPQHF.

CDR3 residues: CASSPQRTEAFF. The CDR3 DNA sequence: TGTGCCAGCAGCCCACAGAGGACTGAAGCTTTCTTT. The chain has TRBV13 and TRBJ1-1; D remains unclear. Deletions cut 5 bases from V and 5 bases from J, with 9 bases between. The CDR3 sequence is 12 residues long. Germline V CDR1 and CDR2: PRHDT, FYEKMQ (reference sequence).

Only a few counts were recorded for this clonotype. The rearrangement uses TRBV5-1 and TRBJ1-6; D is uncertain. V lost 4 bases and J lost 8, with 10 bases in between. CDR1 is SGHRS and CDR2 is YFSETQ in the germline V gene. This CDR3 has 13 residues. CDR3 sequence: CASSLIPYSPLHF. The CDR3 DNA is TGCGCCAGCAGCCTTATTCCCTATTCACCCCTCCACTTT. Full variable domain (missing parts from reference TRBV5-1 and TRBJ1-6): KAGVTQTPRYLIKTRGQQVTLSCSPISGHRSVSWYQQTPGQGLQFLFEYFSETQRNKGNFPGRFSGRQFSNSRSEMNVSTLELGDSALYLCASSLIPYSPLHFGNGTRLTVT.

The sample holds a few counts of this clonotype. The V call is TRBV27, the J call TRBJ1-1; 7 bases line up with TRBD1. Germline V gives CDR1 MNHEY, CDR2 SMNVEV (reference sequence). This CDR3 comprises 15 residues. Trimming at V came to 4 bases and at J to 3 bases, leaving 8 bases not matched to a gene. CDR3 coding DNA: TGTGCCAGCAGTTGGTACAGGGGTCGGGACACTGAAGCTTTCTTT. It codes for CASSWYRGRDTEAFF.

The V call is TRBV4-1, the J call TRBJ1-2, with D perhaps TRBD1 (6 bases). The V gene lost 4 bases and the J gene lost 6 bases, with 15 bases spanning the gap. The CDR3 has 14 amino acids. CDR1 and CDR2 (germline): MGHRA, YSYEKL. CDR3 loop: CASSLRDTGDGYTF. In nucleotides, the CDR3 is TGCGCCAGCAGCCTCCGGGACACCGGCGATGGCTACACCTTC.

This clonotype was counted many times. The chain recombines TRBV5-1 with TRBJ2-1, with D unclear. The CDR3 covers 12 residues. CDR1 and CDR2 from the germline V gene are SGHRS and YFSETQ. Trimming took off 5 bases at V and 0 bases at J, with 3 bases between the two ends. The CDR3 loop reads CASRSSYNEQFF. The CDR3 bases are TGCGCCAGCAGATCCTCCTACAATGAGCAGTTCTTC.

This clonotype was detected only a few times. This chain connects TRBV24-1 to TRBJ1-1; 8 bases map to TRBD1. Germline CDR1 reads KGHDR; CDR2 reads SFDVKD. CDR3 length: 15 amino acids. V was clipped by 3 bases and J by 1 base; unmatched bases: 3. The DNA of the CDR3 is TGTGCCACCAGTGATGGACAGGGAACGAACACTGAAGCTTTCTTT. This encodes CATSDGQGTNTEAFF.

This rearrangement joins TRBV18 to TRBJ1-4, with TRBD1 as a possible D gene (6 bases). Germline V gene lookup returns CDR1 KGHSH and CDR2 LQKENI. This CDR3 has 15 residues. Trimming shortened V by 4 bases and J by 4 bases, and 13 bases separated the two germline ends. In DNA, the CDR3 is TGTGCCAGCTCACGAAGTAGGACAGATAATGAAAAACTGTTTTTT. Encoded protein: CASSRSRTDNEKLFF.

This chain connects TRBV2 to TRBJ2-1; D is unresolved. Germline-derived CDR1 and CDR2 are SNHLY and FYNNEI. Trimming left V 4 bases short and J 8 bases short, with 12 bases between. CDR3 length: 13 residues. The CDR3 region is CASSGGVGDEQFF. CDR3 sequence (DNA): TGTGCCAGCAGTGGTGGGGTAGGAGATGAGCAGTTCTTC.

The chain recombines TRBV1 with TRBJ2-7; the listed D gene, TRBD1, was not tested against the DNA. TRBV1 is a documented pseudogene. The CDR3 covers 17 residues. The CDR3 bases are TGCACCAGCAGCCAAGGAGGTAATCGCGCCTGCTCCTACGAGCAGTACGTC. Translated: CTSSQGGNRACSYEQYV.

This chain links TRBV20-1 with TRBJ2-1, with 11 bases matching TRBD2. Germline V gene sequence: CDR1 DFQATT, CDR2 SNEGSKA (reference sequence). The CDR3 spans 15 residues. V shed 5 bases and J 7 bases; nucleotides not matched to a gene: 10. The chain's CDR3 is CSALGRRLAGNEQFF. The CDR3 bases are TGCAGTGCTTTGGGACGGCGACTAGCGGGGAATGAGCAGTTCTTC.

CDR3 sequence reads: CASSPGLHEQYF. CDR3 sequence (DNA): TGTGCCAGCAGCCCAGGCTTGCACGAGCAGTACTTC. The rearrangement uses TRBV7-6 and TRBJ2-7; D gene uncertain. The germline gives CDR1 SGHVS, CDR2 FNYEAQ. The CDR3 is 12 amino acids. Trimming took 5 bases from V and 5 from J, leaving 10 bases between them. Full variable domain (remainder filled in from reference TRBV7-6 and TRBJ2-7): GAGVSQSPRYKVTKRGQDVALRCDPISGHVSLYWYRQALGQGPEFLTYFNYEAQQDKSGLPNDRFSAERPEGSISTLTIQRTEQRDSAMYRCASSPGLHEQYFGPGTRLTVT.

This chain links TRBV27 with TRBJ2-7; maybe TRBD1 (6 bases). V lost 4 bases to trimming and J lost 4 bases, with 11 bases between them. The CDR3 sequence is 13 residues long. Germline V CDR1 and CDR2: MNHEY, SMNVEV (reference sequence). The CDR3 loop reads CASSWGDRYEQYF. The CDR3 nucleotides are TGTGCCAGCAGTTGGGGAGACAGGTACGAGCAGTACTTC.

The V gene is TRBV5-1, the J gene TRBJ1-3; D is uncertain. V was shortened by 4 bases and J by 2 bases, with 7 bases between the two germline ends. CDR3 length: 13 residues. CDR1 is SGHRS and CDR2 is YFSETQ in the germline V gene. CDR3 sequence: CASSTVPGNTIYF. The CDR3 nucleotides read TGCGCCAGCAGCACGGTACCTGGAAACACCATATATTTT.

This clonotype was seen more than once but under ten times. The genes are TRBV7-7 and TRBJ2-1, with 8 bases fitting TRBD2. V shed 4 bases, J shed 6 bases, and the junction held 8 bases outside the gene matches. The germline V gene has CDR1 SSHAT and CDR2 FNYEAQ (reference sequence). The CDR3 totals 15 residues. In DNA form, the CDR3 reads TGTGCCAGCAGCTCGGGGGGGGGGACTGCCAATGAGCAGTTCTTC. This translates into CASSSGGGTANEQFF.

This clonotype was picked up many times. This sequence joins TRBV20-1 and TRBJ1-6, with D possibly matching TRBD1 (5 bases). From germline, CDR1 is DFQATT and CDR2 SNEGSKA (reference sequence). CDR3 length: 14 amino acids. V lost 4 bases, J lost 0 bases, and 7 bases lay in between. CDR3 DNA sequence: TGCAGTGCTAAGGGGCCCTCCTATAATTCACCCCTCCACTTT. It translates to CSAKGPSYNSPLHF.

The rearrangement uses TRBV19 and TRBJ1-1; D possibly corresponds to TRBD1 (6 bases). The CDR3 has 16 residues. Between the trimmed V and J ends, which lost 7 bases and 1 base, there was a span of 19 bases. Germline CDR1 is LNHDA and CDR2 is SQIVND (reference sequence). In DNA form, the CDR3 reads TGTGCCAGTACCCCAAAAATCAGGGGTGCGAACACTGAAGCTTTCTTT. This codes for CASTPKIRGANTEAFF.

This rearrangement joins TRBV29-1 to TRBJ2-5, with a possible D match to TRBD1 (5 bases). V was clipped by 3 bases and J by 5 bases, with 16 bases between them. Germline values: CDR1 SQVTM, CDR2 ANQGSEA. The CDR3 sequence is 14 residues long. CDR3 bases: TGCAGCGTTGAGGCTGCAGGGATGGGCGAGACCCAGTACTTC. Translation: CSVEAAGMGETQYF.

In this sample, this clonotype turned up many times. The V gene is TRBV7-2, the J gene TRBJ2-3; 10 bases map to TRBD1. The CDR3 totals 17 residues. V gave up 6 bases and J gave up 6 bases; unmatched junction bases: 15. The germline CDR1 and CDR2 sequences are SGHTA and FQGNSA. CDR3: CASRPLGRQGATDTQYF. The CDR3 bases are TGTGCCAGCAGACCGCTAGGAAGACAGGGGGCGACCGATACGCAGTATTTT.